The present entry profiles one TCR beta chain with its context. The sample comes from a study of long-term antiretroviral therapy in people with HIV. Researchers ran immunoSEQ v3.0 at survey level. Generated by immunoSEQ multiplex PCR, the TCRdb table keeps only in-frame clones and is missing some. The data show more than 45,000 clones, with roughly four fifths seen just once and approximately 3% held by the top ten. V was trimmed by 5 bases and J by 1 base, leaving 14 bases between them. This CDR3 has 15 amino acids. The germline gives CDR1 SGHTA, CDR2 FQGNSA. The chain uses TRBV7-2 and TRBJ2-5; D might be TRBD1 (6 bases). The clonotype comes from a woman aged 18-29 years with HIV. Here the sequenced sample was unsorted PBMCs, taken 0.8 years after starting antiretroviral therapy. In nucleotides, the CDR3 is TGTGCCAGCAGCCCAATCCCAGGGGCCCAAGAGACCCAGTACTTC. Amino acid sequence: CASSPIPGAQETQYF.